These T cell receptor beta chains were read from a single sample in a study of regulatory T cells in long-lasting Graves disease. TCRdb re-derived calls from the multiplex PCR reads in MiXCR, one entry per CDR3 protein. The table shows some 200,000 distinct CDR3 sequences, with roughly 19% occurring only once. Another study also made use of these data, one on T cells in Graves' hyperthyroidism and ophthalmopathy.

This sample comprised peripheral blood mononuclear cells (PBMCs), obtained at new diagnosis, from a patient treated with antithyroid drugs. The receptors originated from a woman in her twenties or thirties with Graves disease. Both conserved end residues are part of each CDR3. A D gene is named only where the DNA matches it firmly. Clone size appears in some rows only: once, few, many, or a class for an expanded clone.

size: .
D: .
J: TRBJ1-5
V: TRBV10-3
DNA: TGTGCCACATCCCCGGGCCCCGTCGCCAATCAGCCCCAGCATTTT
CDR3: CATSPGPVANQPQHF

size: .
D: .
J: TRBJ2-2
V: TRBV7-9
DNA: TGTGCCAGCAGCTTAAATACCCAAAACACCGGGGAGCTGTTTTTT
CDR3: CASSLNTQNTGELFF

size: many
D: .
J: TRBJ2-3
V: TRBV12-3/TRBV12-4
DNA: TGTGCCAGCAGCCTCTCCCGGAGGGAGCATACGCAGTATTTT
CDR3: CASSLSRREHTQYF

size: many
D: TRBD1
J: TRBJ1-1
V: TRBV2
DNA: TGTGCTCTAAGGGGGCAGAGAAACACTGAAGCTTTCTTT
CDR3: CALRGQRNTEAFF

size: many
D: .
J: TRBJ1-5
V: TRBV6-2/TRBV6-3
DNA: TGTGCCAGCAGTTGGAGCCTCGGTCAGCCCCAGCATTTT
CDR3: CASSWSLGQPQHF

size: many
D: .
J: TRBJ1-1
V: TRBV6-1
DNA: TGTGCCAGCAAGGGGGAGTTGGGGATCATGAACACTGAAGCTTTCTTT
CDR3: CASKGELGIMNTEAFF

size: many
D: TRBD1
J: TRBJ1-1
V: TRBV30
DNA: TGTGCCTGGGGACAGGGTATGAACACTGAAGCTTTCTTT
CDR3: CAWGQGMNTEAFF

size: .
D: .
J: TRBJ2-5
V: TRBV24-1
DNA: TGTGCCACCAGTGACCCGGTACGAGAATGGGAGACCCAGTACTTC
CDR3: CATSDPVREWETQYF

size: .
D: .
J: TRBJ1-3
V: TRBV27
DNA: TGTGCCAGCAGTCTTCTTCCTGGAAACACCATATATTTT
CDR3: CASSLLPGNTIYF

size: few
D: .
J: TRBJ2-5
V: TRBV28
DNA: TGTGCCAGCAGTTTAGCCTCCGGTGGGGCCCAGTACTTC
CDR3: CASSLASGGAQYF

size: .
D: .
J: TRBJ1-1
V: TRBV6-2/TRBV6-3
DNA: TGTGCCAGCAAACAAACAGGGCGAGTCACTGAAGCTTTCTTT
CDR3: CASKQTGRVTEAFF

size: many
D: .
J: TRBJ2-1
V: TRBV14
DNA: TGTGCCAGCAGCCAAGCCGGGGGGCTCTACAATGAGCAGTTCTTC
CDR3: CASSQAGGLYNEQFF

size: many
D: TRBD2
J: TRBJ2-1
V: TRBV20-1
DNA: TGCAGTGCTCAGAGCCGGGGGGCCTACAATGAGCAGTTCTTC
CDR3: CSAQSRGAYNEQFF